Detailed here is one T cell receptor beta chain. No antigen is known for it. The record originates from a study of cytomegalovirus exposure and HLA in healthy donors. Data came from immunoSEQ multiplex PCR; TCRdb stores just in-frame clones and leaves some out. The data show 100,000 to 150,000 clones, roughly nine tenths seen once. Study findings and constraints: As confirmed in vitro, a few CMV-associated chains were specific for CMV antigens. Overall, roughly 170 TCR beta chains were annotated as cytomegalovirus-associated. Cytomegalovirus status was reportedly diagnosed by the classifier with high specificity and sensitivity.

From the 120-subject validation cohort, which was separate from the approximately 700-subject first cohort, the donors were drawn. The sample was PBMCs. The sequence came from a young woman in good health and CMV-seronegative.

The CDR3 spells CASSEIGDSGNTIYF. The CDR3 nucleotides read TGTGCCAGCAGTGAAATCGGGGACTCTGGAAACACCATATATTTT. The chain carries TRBV2 and TRBJ1-3; D is unclear. CDR3 length: 15 amino acids. Germline CDR1 is SNHLY and CDR2 is FYNNEI. Between the trimmed V and J ends, which lost 2 bases and 0 bases, there was a span of 8 bases. The complete variable domain, with remaining parts taken from reference TRBV2 and TRBJ1-3, reads EPEVTQTPSHQVTQMGQEVILRCVPISNHLYFYWYRQILGQKVEFLVSFYNNEISEKSEIFDDQFSVERPDGSNFTLKIRSTKLEDSAMYFCASSEIGDSGNTIYFGEGSWLTVV.